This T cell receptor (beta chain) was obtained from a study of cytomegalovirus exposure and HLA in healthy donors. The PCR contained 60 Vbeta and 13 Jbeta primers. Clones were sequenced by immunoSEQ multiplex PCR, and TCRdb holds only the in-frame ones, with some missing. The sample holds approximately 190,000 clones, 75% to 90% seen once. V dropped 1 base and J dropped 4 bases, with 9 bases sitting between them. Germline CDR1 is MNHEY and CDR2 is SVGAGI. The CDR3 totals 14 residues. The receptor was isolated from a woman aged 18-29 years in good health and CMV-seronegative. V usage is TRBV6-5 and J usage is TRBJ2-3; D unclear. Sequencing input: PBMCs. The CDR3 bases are TGTGCCAGCAGTTACTTCAGCGCTGCAGATACGCAGTATTTT. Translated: CASSYFSAADTQYF.